The 17 T cell receptor beta chains in this list originate from one sample, sequenced in a study of T cell repertoires in cytomegalovirus infection. TCRdb called the reads again in MiXCR, with one record for every CDR3 protein. The sample lists 600,000 to 700,000 distinct CDR3 sequences, about 30% occurring once. No antigen has been identified for these receptors. The sample was cultured PBMCs, taken from culture after CMV antigen stimulation. The receptors were gathered from a human donor in good health (CMV status not recorded). Some clones in this sample may be carry-over from other donors' samples.

This clonotype was picked up a small number of times. J is TRBJ2-1 and V is TRBV7-6; TRBD2 agrees at 9 bases. J lost 10 bases, V lost 4 bases, and 17 bases had no gene match. Germline V lookup: CDR1 SGHVS, CDR2 FNYEAQ. The length of the CDR3 is 17 residues. In DNA form, the CDR3 reads TGTGCCAGCAGCTGGGAAATAGCGGGAGCGAGAGACGTGGAGCAGTTCTTC. Translation gives CASSWEIAGARDVEQFF.

This clonotype was counted many times. The chain uses TRBV7-2 and TRBJ2-3; D possibly corresponds to TRBD1 (6 bases). There are 15 residues in the CDR3. The germline V and J ends were trimmed by 3 bases and 0 bases, with 10 bases remaining between them. Germline V gene data show CDR1 as SGHTA and CDR2 as FQGNSA. The CDR3 here is CASSLITGSTDTQYF. CDR3 in DNA: TGTGCCAGCAGCTTGATTACAGGGAGCACAGATACGCAGTATTTT. Together with reference TRBV7-2 and TRBJ2-3, the CDR3 gives the full variable domain: GAGVSQSPSNKVTEKGKDVELRCDPISGHTALYWYRQSLGQGLEFLIYFQGNSAPDKSGLPSDRFSAERTGGSVSTLTIQRTQQEDSAVYLCASSLITGSTDTQYFGPGTRLTVL.

The chain employs TRBV27 and TRBJ1-1; 10 positions agree with TRBD1. Trimming took 6 bases from V and 3 from J; bases not matched to a gene: 16. Germline loops: CDR1 MNHEY, CDR2 SMNVEV (reference sequence). The CDR3 length is 18 residues. For the CDR3, the DNA is TGTGCCAGCAGACCCTACCCTGAGGACAGGGGGATTTACACTGAAGCTTTCTTT. Protein: CASRPYPEDRGIYTEAFF.

The chain is built from TRBV27 and TRBJ2-3, with a weak D call TRBD1 (7 bases). Trimming removed 6 bases from V and 0 bases from J, with 10 bases in between. Germline CDR1 and CDR2: MNHEY and SMNVEV (reference sequence). The CDR3 is made up of 14 amino acids. This CDR3 is CASSRGDSTDTQYF. In DNA form, the CDR3 reads TGTGCCAGCAGCAGGGGGGATAGCACAGATACGCAGTATTTT.

The chain couples TRBV7-2 to TRBJ2-5, with TRBD2 as a possible D gene (5 bases). CDR3 size: 15 residues. V lost 1 base, J lost 2 bases, and 11 bases lay in between. Germline V gene sequence: CDR1 SGHTA, CDR2 FQGNSA. The CDR3 DNA sequence: TGTGCCAGCAGCTTAGTTCGAGCGGTACAAGAGACCCAGTACTTC. Its protein is CASSLVRAVQETQYF.

The rearrangement uses TRBV19 and TRBJ2-1; D not certain. The CDR3 loop spans 13 amino acids. CDR1 and CDR2 from the germline V gene are LNHDA and SQIVND (reference sequence). The V gene lost 1 base and the J gene lost 6 bases, with 7 bases spanning the gap. The chain's CDR3 is CASSIVQRNEQFF. In DNA, the CDR3 is TGTGCCAGTAGTATAGTCCAGCGCAATGAGCAGTTCTTC.

V and J are TRBV20-1 and TRBJ1-5; no reliable D call. This CDR3 is 12 amino acids long. The germline V gene encodes CDR1 DFQATT and CDR2 SNEGSKA (reference sequence). With 3 bases removed from V and 4 bases from J, the gap between germline ends came to 7 bases. CDR3 protein: CSASLLNQPQHF. CDR3 in DNA: TGCAGTGCTAGTCTGTTAAATCAGCCCCAGCATTTT.

This clonotype was observed at least ten times. The chain recombines TRBV11-2 with TRBJ1-1, with D possibly TRBD1 on 5 matching bases. Trimming took 5 bases from V and 3 from J, leaving 16 bases between them. Germline CDR1 reads SGHAT; CDR2 reads FQNNGV. CDR3 length equals 15 residues. In nucleotides, the CDR3 is TGTGCCAGCAGCGTTAGGGGCGGCGGCTACACTGAAGCTTTCTTT. Protein product: CASSVRGGGYTEAFF.

This clonotype occurred many times. The genes are TRBV7-2 and TRBJ2-2, with 8 bases identical to TRBD2. The CDR3 runs to 16 residues. Looked up from germline, CDR1 is SGHTA and CDR2 is FQGNSA. V was pared by 1 base and J by 4 bases, with 5 bases of the junction left unmatched. CDR3 sequence: CASSLVAGRGTGELFF. In DNA, the CDR3 is TGTGCCAGCAGCTTAGTAGCGGGGAGAGGCACCGGGGAGCTGTTTTTT.

This clonotype was seen ten or more times. The J gene is TRBJ2-7, the V gene TRBV7-2, with TRBD2 matching 8 bases. The CDR3 has 15 amino acids. Trimming cost V 4 bases and J 1 base; bases outside gene matches: 6. CDR1 is SGHTA, CDR2 FQGNSA, per germline. The CDR3 is CASSSTSGGSYEQYF. The CDR3 coding sequence is TGTGCCAGCAGCTCTACTAGCGGAGGGTCCTACGAGCAGTACTTC.

V is TRBV3-1 and J is TRBJ2-3; possible D gene TRBD2, 6 bases. Germline CDR1 and CDR2: LGHDT and YNNKEL (reference sequence). V lost 0 bases, J lost 2 bases, and 18 bases lay in between. This CDR3 has 18 residues. CDR3 loop: CASSQDPSSDINTDTQYF. CDR3 bases: TGTGCCAGCAGCCAAGATCCGTCTAGCGACATAAACACAGATACGCAGTATTTT.

The genes are TRBV25-1 and TRBJ1-1; D remains ambiguous. This CDR3 is 14 amino acids long. The V gene's germline CDR1 is MGHDK and CDR2 SYGVNS. V lost 1 base to trimming and J lost 3 bases, with 9 bases between them. The CDR3, as DNA: TGTGCCAGCAGTGAATCCCTCGGGCACACTGAAGCTTTCTTT. Its translation: CASSESLGHTEAFF.

V usage is TRBV7-8 and J usage is TRBJ2-2; D ambiguous. The CDR3 is made up of 13 amino acids. Trimming left V 3 bases short and J 8 bases short, with 10 bases between. The germline V gene has CDR1 SGHVS and CDR2 FQNEAQ. CDR3 sequence reads: CASSFYRSGELFF. CDR3 nucleotides: TGTGCCAGCAGCTTTTACCGATCGGGGGAGCTGTTTTTT.

J is TRBJ1-1 and V is TRBV12-3 or TRBV12-4; D gene ambiguous. This CDR3 spans 13 amino acids. V gave up 6 bases and J gave up 2 bases, with 10 bases separating them. The CDR3 spells CASSPSYNTEAFF. CDR3 DNA sequence: TGTGCCAGCAGCCCATCGTATAACACTGAAGCTTTCTTT.

The chain couples TRBV6-5 to TRBJ2-3, with 10 bases identical to TRBD2. The CDR3 runs 17 residues. Germline V CDR1 and CDR2: MNHEY, SVGAGI. J lost 4 bases, V lost 5 bases, and 12 bases had no gene match. The CDR3 region is CASSRLGVAGGADTQYF. The CDR3 DNA is TGTGCCAGCAGTCGCCTCGGGGTAGCGGGGGGTGCAGATACGCAGTATTTT.

This clonotype was seen ten or more times. The chain carries TRBV7-2 and TRBJ2-7, with 9 bases fitting TRBD2. With 5 bases clipped from V and 0 bases from J, the junction kept 2 bases outside the gene matches. Germline lookup yields CDR1 SGHTA and CDR2 FQGNSA. CDR3 length: 14 residues. Here the CDR3 reads CASSPGLASYEQYF. In nucleotides, the CDR3 is TGTGCCAGCAGCCCGGGACTAGCCTCCTACGAGCAGTACTTC.

The sample holds a few counts of this clonotype. The rearrangement joins TRBV7-2 to TRBJ1-6; D remains unclear. Deletions cut 5 bases from V and 8 bases from J, with 16 bases between. The CDR3 is 15 residues long. CDR1 and CDR2 (germline): SGHTA, FQGNSA. The CDR3 DNA reads TGTGCCAGCAGCCCGCCCGGCGCTTATTATTCACCCCTCCACTTT. Translation gives CASSPPGAYYSPLHF.